The 22 T cell receptor beta chains below all came from one sample that was sequenced in a study of regulatory T cells in long-lasting Graves disease. Described time point: newly diagnosed GD, antithyroid drugs for less than 3 months. Generation of the TCR library employed RNA extracted from PBMCs. Arm-PCR of CDR3 regions and iRepertoire HTBI primers were used to build TCR beta libraries. MiXCR, run by TCRdb on the multiplex PCR reads, gives a single entry per CDR3 protein. Among 420,000 or so distinct CDR3 sequences listed, about a sixth were seen once. The sample was also linked to a second study, of T cells in Graves' hyperthyroidism and ophthalmopathy.

This specimen was peripheral blood mononuclear cells (PBMCs), taken at new diagnosis, from a patient treated with antithyroid drugs. Receptors were obtained from a woman between 18 and 30 years old with Graves disease.

This clonotype was found many times. The chain has TRBV3-1 and TRBJ2-3; D is ambiguous. Deletions cut 0 bases from V and 7 bases from J, with 8 bases between. CDR1 and CDR2 (germline): LGHDT, YNNKEL (reference sequence). The CDR3 covers 13 residues. CDR3 in amino acids: CASSQDKRNTQYF. The CDR3 DNA reads as TGTGCCAGCAGCCAAGATAAACGGAATACGCAGTATTTT.

This clonotype was found many times. V gene TRBV7-2 combines with J gene TRBJ2-1; D not certain. This CDR3 comprises 11 residues. Trimming left V 5 bases short and J 15 bases short, with 14 bases between. CDR1 and CDR2 from the germline V gene are SGHTA and FQGNSA. In DNA, the CDR3 is TGTGCCAGCAGCGCACAACCATCCTGGTTCTTC. Protein: CASSAQPSWFF.

V is TRBV6-1 and J is TRBJ2-5; D uncertain. From germline, CDR1 is MNHNS and CDR2 SASEGT. The V and J ends lost 4 bases and 7 bases respectively, with 10 bases between them. The CDR3 runs to 12 residues. CDR3 in DNA: TGTGCCAGCAGTGCTCCTATGGGGACCCAGTACTTC. Amino acids: CASSAPMGTQYF.

This clonotype appeared a few times. V gene TRBV27 combines with J gene TRBJ1-4; 8 bases line up with TRBD1. V lost 7 bases and J lost 8; bases outside the gene matches: 12. Looked up from germline, CDR1 is MNHEY and CDR2 is SMNVEV (reference sequence). The CDR3 has 15 residues. The CDR3 nucleotides are TGTGCCAGCAATAAGACAGGGGAGGGGGGGGAAAAACTGTTTTTT. It is translated as CASNKTGEGGEKLFF.

This clonotype was recorded many times. The rearrangement links TRBV12-3 or TRBV12-4 to TRBJ1-1; D perhaps matches TRBD1 (6 bases). The V and J ends lost 4 bases and 1 base respectively, with 10 bases between them. This CDR3 has 14 residues. In DNA form, the CDR3 reads TGTGCCAGCAGTTCCCTAGGGGGGAACACTGAAGCTTTCTTT. It translates to CASSSLGGNTEAFF.

At least ten counts were recorded for this clonotype. The chain has TRBV20-1 and TRBJ2-5; 8 bases map to TRBD2. The V gene end was trimmed by 6 bases and the J gene end by 2 bases; junction bases not matched to a gene: 5. CDR3 length: 13 amino acids. The V gene's germline CDR1 is DFQATT and CDR2 SNEGSKA (reference sequence). The CDR3 spells CSAPTSGQETQYF. The CDR3 coding sequence is TGCAGTGCCCCTACTAGCGGACAAGAGACCCAGTACTTC.

This clonotype has at least ten counts. The chain combines TRBV7-2 with TRBJ2-1, with TRBD2 matching over 15 bases. Trimming took 3 bases from V and 1 from J; bases not matched to a gene: 1. The germline V gene encodes CDR1 SGHTA and CDR2 FQGNSA. There are 17 residues in the CDR3. The CDR3 DNA reads as TGTGCCAGCAGCTTCGGACTAGCGGGAGGGTCCTACAATGAGCAGTTCTTC. Amino acids: CASSFGLAGGSYNEQFF. Filled out from reference TRBV7-2 and TRBJ2-1, the complete variable domain reads GAGVSQSPSNKVTEKGKDVELRCDPISGHTALYWYRQSLGQGLEFLIYFQGNSAPDKSGLPSDRFSAERTGGSVSTLTIQRTQQEDSAVYLCASSFGLAGGSYNEQFFGPGTRLTVL.

The chain carries TRBV20-1 and TRBJ1-2, with 10 bases identical to TRBD1. This CDR3 spans 15 amino acids. Germline CDR1 is DFQATT and CDR2 is SNEGSKA (reference sequence). The V segment lost 6 bases and the J segment 5 bases; nucleotides outside the gene matches: 12. The CDR3 DNA is TGCAGTGCCAAAACCTCGGGACAGGGGCCTTATGGCTACACCTTC. This encodes CSAKTSGQGPYGYTF.

This clonotype was seen ten or more times. This sequence joins TRBV28 and TRBJ2-7, with 7 positions matching TRBD1. The CDR3 contains 14 residues. Germline trimming cut 3 bases from V and 3 bases from J; bases unmatched to any gene: 5. In germline, CDR1 is MDHEN, CDR2 SYDVKM. CDR3 protein: CASSLKGQSYEQYF. The CDR3 DNA sequence: TGTGCCAGCAGTTTGAAGGGACAGAGCTACGAGCAGTACTTC.

In this sample, this clonotype turned up many times. The CDR3 DNA follows: TGTGCCAGCAGCTTAGGGGACAGGGTTTATCAGCCCCAGCATTTT. The encoded protein is CASSLGDRVYQPQHF. The chain links TRBV7-2 to TRBJ1-5; TRBD1 agrees at 9 bases. V shed 1 base and J 5 bases; nucleotides not matched to a gene: 3. The CDR3 extends over 15 amino acids. Germline V gene data show CDR1 as SGHTA and CDR2 as FQGNSA. The variable domain in full, with the rest retrieved from reference TRBV7-2 and TRBJ1-5, is GAGVSQSPSNKVTEKGKDVELRCDPISGHTALYWYRQSLGQGLEFLIYFQGNSAPDKSGLPSDRFSAERTGGSVSTLTIQRTQQEDSAVYLCASSLGDRVYQPQHFGDGTRLSIL.

Ten or more counts support this clonotype. This chain connects TRBV7-2 to TRBJ2-1; no firm D call. The V gene lost 4 bases and the J gene lost 3 bases, with 16 bases spanning the gap. Germline CDR1 reads SGHTA; CDR2 reads FQGNSA. CDR3 length equals 16 residues. The CDR3 DNA follows: TGTGCCAGCAGCTCCATTATGGGCGGCCGCTACAATGAGCAGTTCTTC. This translates into CASSSIMGGRYNEQFF.

This clonotype was counted at least ten times. The V call is TRBV11-2, the J call TRBJ1-1, with no clear D. The germline gives CDR1 SGHAT, CDR2 FQNNGV. Trimming removed 4 bases from V and 4 bases from J, with 13 bases in between. The CDR3 covers 14 residues. The chain's CDR3 is CASSSGRSSTEAFF. CDR3 nucleotide sequence: TGTGCCAGCAGCTCCGGACGATCGAGCACTGAAGCTTTCTTT.

This clonotype has a count of ten or more. CDR3 DNA: TGTGCCAGCAGCGGGGACAGGCAGTTTAGTGGCTACACCTTC. Translated: CASSGDRQFSGYTF. The genes are TRBV6-1 and TRBJ1-2, with 8 nucleotides matching TRBD1. The CDR3 covers 14 residues. J was trimmed by 7 bases and V by 6 bases; bases with no gene match: 10. CDR1 MNHNS and CDR2 SASEGT come from the germline V gene.

This clonotype was seen ten or more times. This chain uses TRBV5-1 with TRBJ1-4; D possibly corresponds to TRBD1 (5 bases). CDR3 length: 16 amino acids. V lost 0 bases, J lost 7 bases, and 16 bases lay in between. Germline V gives CDR1 SGHRS, CDR2 YFSETQ. The CDR3 DNA reads as TGCGCCAGCAGCTTGGGAGGACACTACTCGAGTGAAAAACTGTTTTTT. This translates into CASSLGGHYSSEKLFF.

The chain combines TRBV7-3 with TRBJ1-1; D is uncertain. This CDR3 has 15 residues. Looked up from germline, CDR1 is SGHTA and CDR2 is FQGTGA. The germline V and J ends were trimmed by 8 bases and 1 base, with 17 bases remaining between them. The DNA for the CDR3 is TGTGCCAGCGCCCCCGGGGTGGGGTGGAACACTGAAGCTTTCTTT. It codes for CASAPGVGWNTEAFF.

A word on this clonotype: A much larger clone lies one base from this, so it may be a read error. The J gene is TRBJ2-3, the V gene TRBV27; D may be TRBD1 (7 bases). The V and J ends lost 0 bases and 11 bases respectively, with 15 bases between them. CDR3 length: 14 amino acids. The germline V gene has CDR1 MNHEY and CDR2 SMNVEV (reference sequence). CDR3 bases: TGTGCCAGCAGTTTATCCCCAGGGGGAGGTATGCAGTATTTT. This codes for CASSLSPGGGMQYF.

The CDR3 reads CAWSVRVAGELFF. As DNA, the CDR3 is TGTGCCTGGAGTGTAAGGGTGGCCGGGGAGCTGTTTTTT. The V call is TRBV30, the J call TRBJ2-2; no clear D. In germline, CDR1 is GTSNPN, CDR2 SVGIG (reference sequence). V lost 0 bases and J 6 bases, leaving 8 bases between the germline ends. CDR3 length: 13 residues.

The table lists this clonotype with a count of one. This chain connects TRBV9 to TRBJ2-3; TRBD1 is a possible D gene (5 bases). The CDR3 sequence is 14 residues long. The germline V gene encodes CDR1 SGDLS and CDR2 YYNGEE. V was cut by 4 bases and J by 3 bases, with 12 bases left in between. The CDR3 loop is CASSPPTETDTQYF. CDR3 sequence (DNA): TGTGCCAGCAGCCCACCGACAGAAACAGATACGCAGTATTTT.

A remark on this clonotype: Being one base from a much bigger clone, this may be a read error. The V call is TRBV5-6, the J call TRBJ2-5; the D gene is possibly TRBD1 (5 bases). The CDR3 length is 15 residues. The germline V gene encodes CDR1 SGHDT and CDR2 YYEEEE. V lost 4 bases and J 11 bases, leaving 24 bases between the germline ends. The CDR3 DNA reads TGTGCCAGCAGCCGGACACTAACCGCCTACAATGAGCAGTACTTC. It translates to CASSRTLTAYNEQYF.

In its sample, this clonotype was seen many times. The rearrangement joins TRBV2 to TRBJ1-2, with D tentatively TRBD1 (5 bases). The CDR3 extends over 14 amino acids. Germline V gene data show CDR1 as SNHLY and CDR2 as FYNNEI. Between the trimmed V and J ends, which lost 3 bases and 7 bases, there was a span of 15 bases. For the CDR3, the DNA is TGTGCCAGCAGTGACAGGGCCCTATACTCTGGCTACACCTTC. Translated: CASSDRALYSGYTF.

The genes are TRBV9 and TRBJ2-3; D is undetermined. The CDR3 is 13 amino acids. V was clipped by 2 bases and J by 1 base, with 5 bases between them. The V gene's germline CDR1 is SGDLS and CDR2 YYNGEE. CDR3 loop: CASSVPGTDTQYF. Here the CDR3 DNA reads TGTGCCAGCAGCGTCCCCGGCACAGATACGCAGTATTTT.

The table lists this clonotype with many counts. The genes are TRBV6-1 and TRBJ1-1; 10 bases line up with TRBD1. This CDR3 region has 14 residues. The V gene end was trimmed by 5 bases and the J gene end by 3 bases; junction bases not matched to a gene: 3. Germline V gives CDR1 MNHNS, CDR2 SASEGT. CDR3 bases: TGTGCCAGCAGTAGGGACAGGGGAGACACTGAAGCTTTCTTT. This gives the protein CASSRDRGDTEAFF.